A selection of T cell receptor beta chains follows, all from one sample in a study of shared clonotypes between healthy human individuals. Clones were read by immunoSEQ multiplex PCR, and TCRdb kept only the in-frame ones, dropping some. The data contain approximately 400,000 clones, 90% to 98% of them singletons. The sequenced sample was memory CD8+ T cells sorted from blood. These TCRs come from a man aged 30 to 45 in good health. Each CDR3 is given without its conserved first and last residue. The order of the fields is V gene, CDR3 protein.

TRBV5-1,ASSQPDRVSTDTQY
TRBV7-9,ASSLDRADQPQH
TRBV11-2,ASSHSGTREKLF
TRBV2,ASSEGTGVSPLH
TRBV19,ASSIGPAQPTQY
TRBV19,ASSIGPEAF
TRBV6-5,ASVSGQGEQY
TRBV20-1,SAPRGYEQY
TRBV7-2,ASSLAVGVISEQY
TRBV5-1,ASSLSGTSYEQY
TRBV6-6,ASKPSSYNEQF
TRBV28,ASIHTMGTEAF
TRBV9,ASSVGLTRFDYEQY
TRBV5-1,ASSLGREQY
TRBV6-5,ASSYSDSLNEKLF
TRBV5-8,ASSPRTRTGSLWVGYT
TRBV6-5,ASSTDIWGDTQY
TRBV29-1,SVEGRLTDTQY
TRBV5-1,ASSLGFITEAF
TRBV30,AWSVFGGMVPLNTEAF